Each of the 10 T cell receptor beta chains below was sequenced from the same sample in a study of T-cell reconstitution after alpha-beta-depleted transplantation in children. As it was prepared, the TCRbeta library received unique molecular identifiers. One entry per CDR3 protein, called by TCRdb with MiXCR from the PCR reads. The data hold about 58,000 distinct CDR3 sequences, with around 40% observed a single time. Sequencing used PBMCs, mostly from graft donor cells, obtained 360 days after TCRalphabeta/CD19-depleted stem cell transplant. The source of these receptors is a male patient younger than 18 who had a stem cell transplant for acute lymphoblastic leukemia, so the T cells may come from the graft donor.

The gene calls are TRBV12-3 or TRBV12-4 and TRBJ2-7; D is perhaps TRBD2 (6 bases). Trimming cost V 3 bases and J 5 bases, with 11 bases left between them. The CDR3 length is 13 residues. In DNA, the CDR3 is TGTGCCAGCAGTTTTGGAGGGATCCACGAGCAGTACTTC. It is translated as CASSFGGIHEQYF.

The chain carries TRBV6-5 and TRBJ1-5, with TRBD1 identical over 7 bases. V was pared by 8 bases and J by 7 bases, with 11 bases of the junction left unmatched. The CDR3 runs 14 residues. The germline V gene encodes CDR1 MNHEY and CDR2 SVGAGI. The CDR3 DNA reads as TGTGCCAGCGGTAACCGACAGGGATACCAGCCCCAGCATTTT. As protein: CASGNRQGYQPQHF.

The chain links TRBV7-2 to TRBJ2-7; D possibly corresponds to TRBD2 (6 bases). The V gene lost 4 bases and the J gene lost 0 bases, with 16 bases spanning the gap. Germline V gene lookup returns CDR1 SGHTA and CDR2 FQGNSA. This CDR3 contains 16 residues. CDR3 coding DNA: TGTGCCAGCAGCTCTACCCCGGGGGACTTCTCCTACGAGCAGTACTTC. It codes for CASSSTPGDFSYEQYF.

The count of this clonotype is one. The rearrangement links TRBV27 to TRBJ2-3, with TRBD2 identical over 11 bases. Germline V gene lookup returns CDR1 MNHEY and CDR2 SMNVEV (reference sequence). V was clipped by 3 bases and J by 2 bases; unmatched bases: 7. The CDR3 extends over 17 amino acids. CDR3 in amino acids: CASSLGLAGGITDTQYF. The DNA of the CDR3 is TGTGCCAGCAGTTTGGGTCTAGCGGGGGGTATCACAGATACGCAGTATTTT.

This clonotype was counted ten times or more. V usage is TRBV9 and J usage is TRBJ2-7, with a possible D match to TRBD2 (5 bases). Germline V CDR1 and CDR2: SGDLS, YYNGEE. CDR3 length: 13 amino acids. V shed 3 bases and J shed 3 bases, with 10 bases lying between them. CDR3 coding DNA: TGTGCCAGCAGCGCCTGGGCGGGCTACGAGCAGTACTTC. Amino acid sequence: CASSAWAGYEQYF. Drawing the rest from reference TRBV9 and TRBJ2-7, the complete variable domain is DSGVTQTPKHLITATGQRVTLRCSPRSGDLSVYWYQQSLDQGLQFLIQYYNGEERAKGNILERFSAQQFPDLHSELNLSSLELGDSALYFCASSAWAGYEQYFGPGTRLTVT.

J is TRBJ2-1 and V is TRBV12-3 or TRBV12-4, with a tentative D call TRBD2 (6 bases). This CDR3 comprises 15 residues. V was shortened by 3 bases and J by 6 bases, with 15 bases between the two germline ends. The DNA for the CDR3 is TGTGCCAGCAGTTTTCGTTGGCTAGCGACCAATGAGCAGTTCTTC. It translates to CASSFRWLATNEQFF.

This sequence joins TRBV29-1 and TRBJ2-7; D might be TRBD2 (6 bases). The CDR3 spans 12 residues. From germline, CDR1 is SQVTM and CDR2 ANQGSEA. Trimming took off 4 bases at V and 0 bases at J, with 7 bases between the two ends. CDR3 loop: CSVAGSSYEQYF. In DNA, the CDR3 is TGCAGCGTTGCCGGGAGCTCCTACGAGCAGTACTTC.

This chain joins TRBV7-8 and TRBJ1-1; possibly TRBD1 for D (6 bases). V lost 6 bases and J 4 bases, leaving 18 bases between the germline ends. Germline assignment: CDR1 SGHVS and CDR2 FQNEAQ. The CDR3 length is 15 residues. CDR3 DNA: TGTGCCAGCAGTCTCATAGGGGGGCAGGGCACTGAAGCTTTCTTT. Protein: CASSLIGGQGTEAFF. Drawing the rest from reference TRBV7-8 and TRBJ1-1, the complete variable domain is GAGVSQSPRYKVAKRGQDVALRCDPISGHVSLFWYQQALGQGPEFLTYFQNEAQLDKSGLPSDRFFAERPEGSVSTLKIQRTQQEDSAVYLCASSLIGGQGTEAFFGQGTRLTVV.

As DNA, the CDR3 is TGCAGCGTTGAAGAGTGGGGAATGAACACTGAAGCTTTCTTT. Amino acid sequence: CSVEEWGMNTEAFF. The chain couples TRBV29-1 to TRBJ1-1, with D uncertain. Between the trimmed V and J ends, which lost 0 bases and 0 bases, there was a span of 8 bases. The CDR3 consists of 14 residues. Looked up from germline, CDR1 is SQVTM and CDR2 is ANQGSEA.

This chain links TRBV29-1 with TRBJ1-2, with 7 bases lining up with TRBD1. Germline CDR1 and CDR2: SQVTM and ANQGSEA. CDR3 length: 14 residues. Trimming cost V 4 bases and J 3 bases; bases outside gene matches: 8. CDR3 sequence: CSVVHQGEDYGYTF. CDR3 coding DNA: TGCAGCGTTGTTCACCAGGGGGAGGACTATGGCTACACCTTC.